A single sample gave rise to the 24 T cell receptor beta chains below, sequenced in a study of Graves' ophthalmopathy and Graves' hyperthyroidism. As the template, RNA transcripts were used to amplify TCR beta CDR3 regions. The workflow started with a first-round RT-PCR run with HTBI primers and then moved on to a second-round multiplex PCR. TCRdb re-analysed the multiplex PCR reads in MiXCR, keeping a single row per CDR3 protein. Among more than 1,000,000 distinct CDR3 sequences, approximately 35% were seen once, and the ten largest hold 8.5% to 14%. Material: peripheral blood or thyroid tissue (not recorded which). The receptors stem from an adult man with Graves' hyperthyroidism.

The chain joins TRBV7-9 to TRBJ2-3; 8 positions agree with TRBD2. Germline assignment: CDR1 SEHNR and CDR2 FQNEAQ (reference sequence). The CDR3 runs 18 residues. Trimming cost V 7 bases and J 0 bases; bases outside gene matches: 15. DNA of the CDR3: TGTGCCAGCACCCCCAAGTTGAGCGGGGGACCTAGCACAGATACGCAGTATTTT. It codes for CASTPKLSGGPSTDTQYF.

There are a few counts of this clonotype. The CDR3 reads CASSQVSSGYGYTF. The CDR3 DNA sequence: TGCGCCAGCAGCCAAGTCTCATCTGGCTATGGCTACACCTTC. This sequence joins TRBV4-1 and TRBJ1-2, with no clear D. CDR1 is MGHRA, CDR2 YSYEKL, per germline. Trimming removed 1 base from V and 4 bases from J, with 10 bases in between. The CDR3 loop spans 14 amino acids.

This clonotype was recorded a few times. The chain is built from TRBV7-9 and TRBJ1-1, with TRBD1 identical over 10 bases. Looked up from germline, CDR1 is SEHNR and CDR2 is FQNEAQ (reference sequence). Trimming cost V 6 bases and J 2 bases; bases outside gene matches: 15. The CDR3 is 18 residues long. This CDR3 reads CASRSPEPGQGPNTEAFF. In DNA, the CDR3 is TGTGCCAGCAGGAGCCCGGAACCGGGACAGGGGCCTAACACTGAAGCTTTCTTT.

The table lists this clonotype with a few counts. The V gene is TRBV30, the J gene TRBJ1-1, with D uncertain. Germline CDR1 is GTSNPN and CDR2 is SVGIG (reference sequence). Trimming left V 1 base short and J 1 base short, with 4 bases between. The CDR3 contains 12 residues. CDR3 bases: TGTGCCTGGAGTGGGTGGAACACTGAAGCTTTCTTT. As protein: CAWSGWNTEAFF.

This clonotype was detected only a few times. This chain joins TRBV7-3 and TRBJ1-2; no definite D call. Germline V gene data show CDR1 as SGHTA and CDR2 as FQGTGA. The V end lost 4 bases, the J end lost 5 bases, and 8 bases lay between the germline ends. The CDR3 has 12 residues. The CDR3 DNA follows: TGTGCCAGCAGCTCCCGGGAATATGGCTACACCTTC. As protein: CASSSREYGYTF.

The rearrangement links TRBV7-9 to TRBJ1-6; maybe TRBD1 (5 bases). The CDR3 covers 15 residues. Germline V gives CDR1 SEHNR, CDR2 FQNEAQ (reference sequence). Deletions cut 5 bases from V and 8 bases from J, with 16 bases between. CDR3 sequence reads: CASSVGPAGDSPLHF. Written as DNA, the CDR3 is TGTGCCAGCAGCGTGGGACCCGCTGGGGATTCACCCCTCCACTTT.

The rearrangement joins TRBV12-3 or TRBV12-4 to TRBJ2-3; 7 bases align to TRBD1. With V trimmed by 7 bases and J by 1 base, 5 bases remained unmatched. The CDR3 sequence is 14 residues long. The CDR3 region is CASTWGTGTDTQYF. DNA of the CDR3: TGTGCCAGCACCTGGGGGACAGGCACAGATACGCAGTATTTT.

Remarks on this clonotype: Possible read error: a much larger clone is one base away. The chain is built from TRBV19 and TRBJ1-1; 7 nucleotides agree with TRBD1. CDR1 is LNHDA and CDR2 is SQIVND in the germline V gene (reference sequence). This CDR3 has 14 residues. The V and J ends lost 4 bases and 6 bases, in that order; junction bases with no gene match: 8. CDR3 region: CASSTEGAYAEAFF. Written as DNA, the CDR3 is TGTGCCAGTAGTACTGAGGGGGCTTACGCTGAAGCTTTCTTT.

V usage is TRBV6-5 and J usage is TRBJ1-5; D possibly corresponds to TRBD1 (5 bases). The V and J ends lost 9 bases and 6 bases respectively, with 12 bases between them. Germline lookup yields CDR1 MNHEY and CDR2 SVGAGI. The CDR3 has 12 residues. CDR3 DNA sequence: TGTGCCAGTAGGTCAGGGATTCAGCCCCAGCATTTT. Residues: CASRSGIQPQHF.

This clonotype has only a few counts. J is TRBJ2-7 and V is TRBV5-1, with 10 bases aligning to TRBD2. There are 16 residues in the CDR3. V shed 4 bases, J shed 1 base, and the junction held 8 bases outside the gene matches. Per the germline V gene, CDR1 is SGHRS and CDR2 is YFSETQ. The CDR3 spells CASSLELAGPSYEQYF. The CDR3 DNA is TGCGCCAGCAGCCTGGAACTAGCGGGACCTTCCTACGAGCAGTACTTC.

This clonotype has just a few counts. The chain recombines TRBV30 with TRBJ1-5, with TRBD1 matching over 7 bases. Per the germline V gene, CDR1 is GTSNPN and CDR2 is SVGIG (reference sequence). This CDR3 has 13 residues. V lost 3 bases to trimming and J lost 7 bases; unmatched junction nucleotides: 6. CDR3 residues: CAWSLTGRQPQHF. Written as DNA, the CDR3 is TGTGCCTGGAGCCTGACAGGGAGGCAGCCCCAGCATTTT.

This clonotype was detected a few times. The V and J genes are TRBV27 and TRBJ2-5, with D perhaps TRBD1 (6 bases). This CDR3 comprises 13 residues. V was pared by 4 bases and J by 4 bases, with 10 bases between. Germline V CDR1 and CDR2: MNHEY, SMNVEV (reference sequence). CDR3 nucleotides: TGTGCCAGCAGTTCAGACAGGAGAGAGACCCAGTACTTC. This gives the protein CASSSDRRETQYF.

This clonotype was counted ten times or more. In DNA, the CDR3 is TGCGCCAGCAGACGGACAGGGGTTTTATCCTACGAGCAGTACTTC. It specifies CASRRTGVLSYEQYF. The chain is built from TRBV10-2 and TRBJ2-7; 9 bases fit TRBD1. Germline V gene lookup returns CDR1 WSHSY and CDR2 SAAADI. V gave up 6 bases and J gave up 1 base; unmatched junction bases: 7. The CDR3 has 15 amino acids.

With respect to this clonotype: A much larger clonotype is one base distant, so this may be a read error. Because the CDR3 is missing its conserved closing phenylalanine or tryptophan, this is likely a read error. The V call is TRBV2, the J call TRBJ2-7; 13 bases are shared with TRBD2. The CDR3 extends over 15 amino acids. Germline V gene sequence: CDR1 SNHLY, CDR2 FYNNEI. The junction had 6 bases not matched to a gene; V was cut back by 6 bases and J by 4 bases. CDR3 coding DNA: TGTGCCAGCAGGGAACTAGCGGGAGGGCGTTACGAGCAGTACCTC. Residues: CASRELAGGRYEQYL.

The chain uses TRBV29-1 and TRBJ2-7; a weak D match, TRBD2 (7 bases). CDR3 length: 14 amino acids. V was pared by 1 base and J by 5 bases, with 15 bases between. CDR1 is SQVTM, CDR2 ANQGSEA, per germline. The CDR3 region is CSVEGGGSENEQYF. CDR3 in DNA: TGCAGCGTTGAAGGGGGGGGCAGCGAGAACGAGCAGTACTTC.

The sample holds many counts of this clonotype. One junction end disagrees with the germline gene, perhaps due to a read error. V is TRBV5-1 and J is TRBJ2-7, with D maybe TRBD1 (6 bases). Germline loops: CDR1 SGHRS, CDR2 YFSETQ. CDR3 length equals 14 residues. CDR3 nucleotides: TGTGCCAGCAGCCTGGACAGCGTATCCTACGAGCAGTACTTC. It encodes CASSLDSVSYEQYF.

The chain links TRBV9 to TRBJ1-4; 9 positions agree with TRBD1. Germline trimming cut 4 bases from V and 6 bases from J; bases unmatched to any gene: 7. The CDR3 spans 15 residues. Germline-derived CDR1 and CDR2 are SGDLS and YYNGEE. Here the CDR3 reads CASSSRDRVYEKLFF. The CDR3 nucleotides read TGTGCCAGCAGCTCCCGGGACAGGGTCTATGAAAAACTGTTTTTT.

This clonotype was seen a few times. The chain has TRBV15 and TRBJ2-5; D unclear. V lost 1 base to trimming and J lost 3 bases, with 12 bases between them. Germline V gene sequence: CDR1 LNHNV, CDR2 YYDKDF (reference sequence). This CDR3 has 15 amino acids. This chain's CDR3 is CATSRGRLLKETQYF. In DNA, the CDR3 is TGTGCCACCAGCAGAGGAAGGCTCCTAAAAGAGACCCAGTACTTC.

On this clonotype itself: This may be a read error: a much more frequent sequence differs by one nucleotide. The CDR3 region has the DNA TGTGCCAGTAGTGTAGGACCGGGACGGGACTACGAGCAGTACTTC. Translated, it gives CASSVGPGRDYEQYF. The V call is TRBV19, the J call TRBJ2-7; D might be TRBD1 or TRBD2, each matching 5 bases. Germline assignment: CDR1 LNHDA and CDR2 SQIVND (reference sequence). The CDR3 is 15 residues long. The V end lost 5 bases, the J end lost 3 bases, and 17 bases lay between the germline ends.

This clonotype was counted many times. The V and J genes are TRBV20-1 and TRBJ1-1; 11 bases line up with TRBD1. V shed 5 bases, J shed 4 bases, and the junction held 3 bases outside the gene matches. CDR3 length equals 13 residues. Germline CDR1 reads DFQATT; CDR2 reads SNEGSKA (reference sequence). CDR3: CSASGTGGTEAFF. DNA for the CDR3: TGCAGTGCTTCCGGGACAGGGGGCACTGAAGCTTTCTTT.

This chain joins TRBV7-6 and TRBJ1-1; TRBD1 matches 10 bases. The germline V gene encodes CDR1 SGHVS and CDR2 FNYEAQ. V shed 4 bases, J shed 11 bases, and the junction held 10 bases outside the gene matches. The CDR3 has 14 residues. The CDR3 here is CASSSGQGDEGAFF. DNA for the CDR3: TGTGCCAGCAGCTCCGGACAGGGGGACGAAGGGGCTTTCTTT. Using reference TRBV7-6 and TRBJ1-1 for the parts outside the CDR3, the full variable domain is GAGVSQSPRYKVTKRGQDVALRCDPISGHVSLYWYRQALGQGPEFLTYFNYEAQQDKSGLPNDRFSAERPEGSISTLTIQRTEQRDSAMYRCASSSGQGDEGAFFGQGTRLTVV.

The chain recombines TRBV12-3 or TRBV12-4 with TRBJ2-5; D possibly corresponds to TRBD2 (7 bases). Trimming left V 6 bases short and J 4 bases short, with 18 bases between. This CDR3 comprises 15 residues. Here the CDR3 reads CASSPGGRGLETQYF. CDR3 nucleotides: TGTGCCAGCAGCCCGGGGGGCCGCGGGTTAGAGACCCAGTACTTC.

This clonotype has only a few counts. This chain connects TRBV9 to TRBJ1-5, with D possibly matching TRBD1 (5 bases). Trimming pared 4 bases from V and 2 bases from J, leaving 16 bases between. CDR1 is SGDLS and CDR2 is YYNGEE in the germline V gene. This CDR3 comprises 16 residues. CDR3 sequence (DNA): TGTGCCAGCAGCTTCGCCCCAGGGAGTGGCAATCAGCCCCAGCATTTT. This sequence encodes CASSFAPGSGNQPQHF.

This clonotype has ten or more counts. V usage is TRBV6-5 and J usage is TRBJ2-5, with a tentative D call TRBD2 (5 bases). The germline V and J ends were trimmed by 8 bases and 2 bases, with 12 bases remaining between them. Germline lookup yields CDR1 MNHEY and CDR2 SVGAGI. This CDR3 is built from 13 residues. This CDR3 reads CASGGSGQETQYF. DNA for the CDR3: TGTGCCAGCGGTGGAAGCGGTCAAGAGACCCAGTACTTC.